Below are 14 T cell receptor beta chains sequenced from a single sample in a study of shared clonotypes between healthy human individuals. The method was immunoSEQ multiplex PCR; TCRdb's version includes in-frame clones alone and lacks a portion of them. This table holds about 2 million clones, about 95% found once. Sequenced material: naive CD4+ T cells sorted from blood. Subset given: CD45RA+ positively selected. Source of these receptors: a man aged 18 to 30 in good health.

The V and J genes are TRBV5-7 and TRBJ2-2; D is possibly TRBD2 (6 bases). TRBV5-7 is placed among ORFs of uncertain function. Between the trimmed V and J ends, which lost 0 bases and 5 bases, there was a span of 14 bases. This CDR3 has 16 residues. The CDR3 bases are TGTGCCAGCAGCTTGGCCGCGGGAATGAGGACCGGGGAGCTGTTTTTT. This sequence encodes CASSLAAGMRTGELFF.

The J gene is TRBJ2-5, the V gene TRBV11-3; D might be TRBD1 (6 bases). The V end was cut by 1 base, the J end by 0 bases, with 9 bases between. Germline V gene lookup returns CDR1 SGHNT and CDR2 YENEEA. The CDR3 consists of 15 residues. The CDR3 DNA sequence: TGTGCCAGCAGCTTAGGACAGGCCTACCAAGAGACCCAGTACTTC. Protein sequence: CASSLGQAYQETQYF.

V usage is TRBV19 and J usage is TRBJ1-2; no firm D call. In germline, CDR1 is LNHDA, CDR2 SQIVND (reference sequence). Trimming took 1 base from V and 2 from J, leaving 11 bases between them. CDR3 size: 15 residues. This chain's CDR3 is CASSIAGVRNYGYTF. The CDR3 DNA follows: TGTGCCAGTAGTATAGCCGGGGTCAGAAACTATGGCTACACCTTC.

The CDR3 protein is CASSRDVPAEKLFF. The CDR3 DNA reads as TGTGCCAGCAGCAGGGACGTGCCGGCTGAAAAACTGTTTTTT. The rearrangement joins TRBV6-5 to TRBJ1-4, with D possibly TRBD1 on 5 matching bases. V was trimmed by 6 bases and J by 7 bases, leaving 15 bases between them. CDR1 is MNHEY, CDR2 SVGAGI, per germline. This CDR3 comprises 14 residues.

The rearrangement links TRBV7-3 to TRBJ1-6; D is perhaps TRBD1 (5 bases). The V end lost 1 base, the J end lost 3 bases, and 7 bases lay between the germline ends. CDR3 size: 15 residues. CDR1 SGHTA and CDR2 FQGTGA come from the germline V gene. The CDR3 here is CASSLKGNYNSPLHF. The DNA of the CDR3 is TGTGCCAGCAGCTTAAAGGGGAACTATAATTCACCCCTCCACTTT. Based on the CDR3 plus reference TRBV7-3 and TRBJ1-6, the full variable domain is GAGVSQTPSNKVTEKGKYVELRCDPISGHTALYWYRQSLGQGPEFLIYFQGTGAADDSGLPNDRFFAVRPEGSVSTLKIQRTERGDSAVYLCASSLKGNYNSPLHFGNGTRLTVT.

Many counts were recorded for this clone. Additional DNA sequences in this sample encode the identical CDR3. The chain couples TRBV7-9 to TRBJ2-1, with a tentative D call TRBD1 (6 bases). The ends were cut back, 1 base at V and 7 bases at J, with 8 bases in the middle. Germline lookup yields CDR1 SEHNR and CDR2 FQNEAQ (reference sequence). The CDR3 consists of 13 residues. CDR3 region: CASSLGTANEQFF. The CDR3 region has the DNA TGTGCCAGCAGCTTAGGGACAGCGAATGAGCAGTTCTTC.

J is TRBJ1-2 and V is TRBV6-1; perhaps TRBD1 as D (6 bases). Trimming removed 5 bases at V and 9 bases at J, with 13 bases between. The CDR3 sequence is 12 residues long. The germline CDR1 and CDR2 sequences are MNHNS and SASEGT. The CDR3 sequence is CASSTQGMSYTF. The CDR3 nucleotides read TGTGCCAGCAGTACACAGGGTATGAGCTACACCTTC.

The V call is TRBV5-1, the J call TRBJ1-5; 8 bases line up with TRBD1. The germline CDR1 and CDR2 sequences are SGHRS and YFSETQ. Unmatched junction bases numbered 11, after V lost 2 bases and J lost 4 bases. This CDR3 has 17 residues. The CDR3 DNA follows: TGCGCCAGCAGCTTTGGCCCTTCGACAGGGGCAAATCAGCCCCAGCATTTT. It encodes CASSFGPSTGANQPQHF.

The V call is TRBV25-1, the J call TRBJ2-7; TRBD2 matches at 7 bases. Unmatched junction bases numbered 12, after V lost 4 bases and J lost 0 bases. The CDR3 runs to 17 residues. Germline CDR1 and CDR2: MGHDK and SYGVNS. The CDR3 sequence: CASSGFGGTTSSYEQYF. CDR3 sequence (DNA): TGTGCCAGCAGTGGGTTCGGAGGGACTACTAGCTCCTACGAGCAGTACTTC.

The J gene is TRBJ2-1, the V gene TRBV28; D remains unclear. The CDR3 extends over 14 amino acids. V lost 3 bases, J lost 5 bases, and 11 bases lay in between. Germline V CDR1 and CDR2: MDHEN, SYDVKM. This chain's CDR3 is CASSFVGSHNEQFF. The CDR3 DNA reads TGTGCCAGCAGTTTCGTCGGCAGCCACAATGAGCAGTTCTTC.

The chain is built from TRBV5-4 and TRBJ2-5; D is tentatively TRBD1 or TRBD2 (5 bases each). Trimming removed 3 bases at V and 5 bases at J, with 17 bases between. The CDR3 has 15 amino acids. Germline V gives CDR1 SGHNT, CDR2 YYREEE (reference sequence). CDR3 coding DNA: TGTGCCAGCAGCTCCGGCGGAGGACAATGGGAGACCCAGTACTTC. As protein: CASSSGGGQWETQYF.

The rearrangement joins TRBV18 to TRBJ1-3; possible D gene TRBD1, 5 bases. V dropped 0 bases and J dropped 0 bases, with 6 bases sitting between them. CDR1 is KGHSH and CDR2 is LQKENI in the germline V gene. The CDR3 spans 15 residues. As DNA, the CDR3 is TGTGCCAGCTCACCACCCACAGGCTCTGGAAACACCATATATTTT. This translates into CASSPPTGSGNTIYF.

The V and J genes are TRBV7-9 and TRBJ2-5; D is unresolved. V was pared by 6 bases and J by 1 base, with 12 bases between. Per the germline V gene, CDR1 is SEHNR and CDR2 is FQNEAQ (reference sequence). The CDR3 has 14 amino acids. The CDR3 DNA follows: TGTGCCAGCAGATCCAAGGCCCTCCAAGAGACCCAGTACTTC. It specifies CASRSKALQETQYF.

The J gene is TRBJ1-5, the V gene TRBV6-1, with D possibly being TRBD1 (5 bases). The germline CDR1 and CDR2 sequences are MNHNS and SASEGT. The V and J ends lost 6 bases and 0 bases respectively, with 12 bases between them. This CDR3 has 15 amino acids. The CDR3 DNA reads as TGTGCCAGCAGCCCGGGACCGCTTAGCAATCAGCCCCAGCATTTT. It codes for CASSPGPLSNQPQHF.